One and the same sample provided the 16 T cell receptor beta chains below, sequenced in a study of blood T cells in healthy people across ages. Sample-barcoded 5' priming and a J-beta primer mix drove a second PCR of about 7 to 11 cycles. TCRdb fed the 5' RACE reads into MiXCR, producing one record per CDR3 protein. The sample includes about 720,000 distinct CDR3 sequences, 20% to 25% of them seen just once. Sequenced sample: blood. Every receptor here comes from a man aged 65 to 79 in good health.

The chain recombines TRBV29-1 with TRBJ2-7, with 8 bases identical to TRBD1. Trimming at V came to 5 bases and at J to 4 bases, leaving 10 bases not matched to a gene. The length of the CDR3 is 14 residues. The germline V gene encodes CDR1 SQVTM and CDR2 ANQGSEA. CDR3: CSVIGGTGVYEQYF. The CDR3 region has the DNA TGCAGCGTTATAGGGGGGACAGGCGTTTACGAGCAGTACTTC.

There are a few counts of this clonotype. This chain joins TRBV7-9 and TRBJ2-5, with D uncertain. The J call is doubtful: the DNA matches TRBJ2-7 better. CDR1 and CDR2 from the germline V gene are SEHNR and FQNEAQ (reference sequence). The CDR3 length is 14 residues. The CDR3: CASSPLRHPYEQYF. The DNA for the CDR3 is TGTGCCAGCAGCCCCCTTAGGCACCCCTACGAGCAGTACTTC.

This clonotype has more than one count but fewer than ten. This CDR3 is CAWSTLRGSYNEQFF. Here the CDR3 DNA reads TGTGCCTGGAGTACTCTAAGGGGCTCCTACAATGAGCAGTTCTTC. The J gene is TRBJ2-1, the V gene TRBV30; D perhaps matches TRBD1 (5 bases). CDR3 length: 15 amino acids. V was cut by 2 bases and J by 0 bases, with 11 bases left in between. Germline CDR1 and CDR2: GTSNPN and SVGIG (reference sequence).

As concerns this clonotype: One junction end does not reproduce the germline sequence, and a read error may be involved. This sequence joins TRBV20-1 and TRBJ2-3; 7 positions agree with TRBD2. CDR1 is DFQATT, CDR2 SNEGSKA, per germline (reference sequence). This CDR3 comprises 13 residues. CDR3 in DNA: TGCAGTGCTCGGGGGGAGGGCACAGATGCGCAGTATTTT. Translated, it gives CSARGEGTDAQYF.

There are a few counts of this clonotype. V is TRBV27 and J is TRBJ2-5, with D maybe TRBD2 (5 bases). The J call may not be correct, given that the DNA end is closer to TRBJ2-1. The CDR3 is 15 residues long. CDR1 and CDR2 (germline): MNHEY, SMNVEV (reference sequence). CDR3 region: CASSFPTGKRDEQFF. The CDR3 DNA sequence: TGTGCCAGCAGTTTTCCCACGGGGAAAAGAGATGAGCAGTTCTTC.

The chain carries TRBV20-1 and TRBJ2-2; maybe TRBD1 (5 bases). V lost 6 bases to trimming and J lost 4 bases, with 15 bases between them. In germline, CDR1 is DFQATT, CDR2 SNEGSKA (reference sequence). The CDR3 runs to 14 residues. The CDR3 sequence is CSAPSGRATGELFF. The DNA for the CDR3 is TGCAGTGCGCCCTCAGGGCGTGCCACCGGGGAGCTGTTTTTT.

This clonotype was seen a handful of times. This sequence joins TRBV11-3 and TRBJ2-2, with D maybe TRBD1 (6 bases). The V gene lost 6 bases and the J gene lost 2 bases, with 13 bases spanning the gap. CDR1 and CDR2 (germline): SGHNT, YENEEA. The CDR3 has 15 residues. For the CDR3, the DNA is TGTGCCAGCAGTTACGGGACACTTAACACCGGGGAGCTGTTTTTT. Its protein product is CASSYGTLNTGELFF.

This clonotype was counted a few times. V usage is TRBV6-6 and J usage is TRBJ1-5; TRBD1 might be the D (5 bases). The germline V gene encodes CDR1 MNHNY and CDR2 SVGAGI (reference sequence). This CDR3 is built from 16 residues. V lost 2 bases to trimming and J lost 0 bases, with 11 bases between them. The CDR3 DNA sequence: TGTGCCAGCAGTTACGTGGAGACAGCTAGCAATCAGCCCCAGCATTTT. Encoded protein: CASSYVETASNQPQHF.

This clonotype showed up just a few times. The chain is built from TRBV28 and TRBJ1-1, with TRBD1 matching 8 bases. The germline CDR1 and CDR2 sequences are MDHEN and SYDVKM. This CDR3 spans 14 amino acids. V was pared by 5 bases and J by 4 bases, with 6 bases of the junction left unmatched. Here the CDR3 DNA reads TGTGCCAGCAGTCCCCCCGACAGGGGCACTGAAGCTTTCTTT. Its translation is CASSPPDRGTEAFF.

The gene calls are TRBV20-1 and TRBJ2-3; 10 bases align to TRBD1. The CDR3 spans 15 residues. Trimming took 6 bases from V and 6 from J; bases not matched to a gene: 12. Germline V gene sequence: CDR1 DFQATT, CDR2 SNEGSKA (reference sequence). The CDR3, as DNA: TGCAGTGCAGCACCCCCGGGACAGGGGAGGGATACGCAGTATTTT. It encodes CSAAPPGQGRDTQYF.

V and J are TRBV7-2 and TRBJ2-7; TRBD2 might be the D (6 bases). Trimming removed 1 base at V and 7 bases at J, with 11 bases between. The CDR3 is 13 residues long. CDR1 SGHTA and CDR2 FQGNSA come from the germline V gene. The CDR3 reads CASSLGAGWEQYV. CDR3 coding DNA: TGTGCCAGCAGCTTAGGAGCGGGCTGGGAGCAGTACGTC.

This clonotype was seen more than once but under ten times. The chain couples TRBV20-1 to TRBJ2-3; the match to TRBD2 covers 7 bases. This CDR3 comprises 15 residues. The V and J ends lost 6 bases and 0 bases, in that order; junction bases with no gene match: 9. The germline gives CDR1 DFQATT, CDR2 SNEGSKA (reference sequence). CDR3 DNA sequence: TGCAGTGCCAAAAAGCGGGGAGCTAGCACAGATACGCAGTATTTT. Its protein is CSAKKRGASTDTQYF.

The chain has TRBV5-1 and TRBJ2-5; TRBD2 aligns across 14 bases. V lost 4 bases, J lost 8 bases, and 10 bases stayed unmatched. Germline V gives CDR1 SGHRS, CDR2 YFSETQ. CDR3 length: 16 residues. DNA of the CDR3: TGCGCCAGCAGCCCCGACCCCGGACTAGCGGGAGGAACCCAGTACTTC. Its protein product is CASSPDPGLAGGTQYF.

In this sample, this clonotype turned up a few times. V gene TRBV2 combines with J gene TRBJ1-1; 9 nucleotides line up with TRBD1. The junction had 4 bases not matched to a gene; V was cut back by 5 bases and J by 3 bases. CDR3 size: 14 residues. CDR1 and CDR2 from the germline V gene are SNHLY and FYNNEI. The CDR3 loop reads CASSWTGEDTEAFF. The CDR3 DNA reads TGTGCCAGCAGTTGGACAGGGGAGGACACTGAAGCTTTCTTT.

The sample holds a few counts of this clonotype. The junction differs from germline at one of its ends, possibly a read error. The rearrangement uses TRBV9 and TRBJ2-4, with a weak D call TRBD1 (6 bases). From germline, CDR1 is SGDLS and CDR2 YYNGEE. The CDR3 runs 14 residues. The DNA of the CDR3 is TGTGCCAGCAGCGTAGCGTGGACAGACAACATTCGGTACTTC. Translated: CASSVAWTDNIRYF.

This clonotype was counted only a few times. The chain combines TRBV4-1 with TRBJ2-1; 7 nucleotides align to TRBD1. Trimming took 0 bases from V and 5 from J; bases not matched to a gene: 10. CDR3 length: 17 residues. Looked up from germline, CDR1 is MGHRA and CDR2 is YSYEKL. CDR3 protein: CASSQDIRGPIDNEQFF. In DNA, the CDR3 is TGCGCCAGCAGCCAAGACATTAGGGGGCCAATCGACAATGAGCAGTTCTTC.